This T cell receptor (beta chain) was captured in a study of shared clonotypes between healthy human individuals. General observations from the study: The donor pool, a small one, limited the genetic and exposure-history diversity represented.

Clones were sequenced by immunoSEQ multiplex PCR, and TCRdb holds only the in-frame ones, with some missing. The sample lists about 1,900,000 clones, roughly 95% occurring once. Naive CD8 cells were CD45RO-negative, positively selected for CCR7, excluding terminally differentiated effector memory CD45RA+ cells. As to this clone: Antigen unknown.

This CDR3 comprises 17 residues. From germline, CDR1 is SEHNR and CDR2 FQNEAQ (reference sequence). V was trimmed by 4 bases and J by 3 bases, leaving 21 bases between them. The chain links TRBV7-9 to TRBJ2-5; D possibly matches TRBD1 or TRBD2 (5 bases each). This receptor was identified in a man younger than 35 in good health. Sequenced sample: naive CD8+ T cells sorted from blood. CDR3 protein: CASSSSRGEGLEETQYF. CDR3 DNA: TGTGCCAGCAGCTCTAGTAGGGGAGAGGGGCTGGAAGAGACCCAGTACTTC. Full variable domain (remainder filled in from reference TRBV7-9 and TRBJ2-5): DTGVSQNPRHKITKRGQNVTFRCDPISEHNRLYWYRQTLGQGPEFLTYFQNEAQLEKSRLLSDRFSAERPKGSFSTLEIQRTEQGDSAMYLCASSSSRGEGLEETQYFGPGTRLLVL.